The T cell receptor (beta chain) described here comes from a study of blood T cell repertoires in COVID-19. This clone was counted once. Here immunoSEQ multiplex PCR was the method, and the copy in TCRdb shows in-frame clones only, minus some. The sample consists of 150,000 to 200,000 clones, around 76% of them appearing once. Ages ranged from about 18 to 89 years, with residence in approximately 25 US areas. This sequence was found in a woman aged 45-65 years with acute COVID-19. The sample was PBMCs or T cells enriched from blood (not recorded which).

The CDR3 region is CASSLVGDRVAEAFF. The DNA for the CDR3 is TGCGCCAGCAGCTTGGTGGGGGACAGGGTTGCTGAAGCTTTCTTT. The chain carries TRBV5-1 and TRBJ1-1; 9 nucleotides match TRBD1. The CDR3 is 15 amino acids. Germline trimming cut 0 bases from V and 6 bases from J; bases unmatched to any gene: 6. Germline CDR1 and CDR2: SGHRS and YFSETQ.